This is a list of T cell receptor beta chains from one sample in a study of blood T cells in healthy people across ages. TCRdb reanalysed the 5' RACE reads using MiXCR and keeps one entry per CDR3 protein. The sample lists over 500,000 distinct CDR3 sequences; about 50% were seen once. Sequenced sample: blood. Receptors were obtained from a woman of 80 years or more in good health. Each CDR3 is given with its conserved first and last residue. A D gene is named only where the DNA matches it firmly.

>TRBV29-1|TRBD1|TRBJ2-7
CSVLRDRGQQSLREQYF
>TRBV5-1|TRBD1|TRBJ2-5
CASSGGQGLREQYF
>TRBV4-1|.|TRBJ2-5
CASSQEARALQETQYF
>TRBV5-1|.|TRBJ1-2
CASSPGPGANYGYTF
>TRBV7-3|.|TRBJ2-3
CASSTTSTDTQYF
>TRBV20-1|.|TRBJ2-3
CSAKTSTDTQYF
>TRBV6-6|.|TRBJ2-7
CASGGDLSYEQYF
>TRBV11-2|.|TRBJ1-1
CASTQGRGTPRHYHTEAFF
>TRBV9|.|TRBJ2-1
CASSAAASHNEQFF
>TRBV7-2|TRBD2|TRBJ2-3
CASSAAGTSGRWYF
>TRBV18|.|TRBJ2-7
CASSESHEQYF
>TRBV2|TRBD2|TRBJ2-7
CASSPRTSGFYEQYF
>TRBV10-3|TRBD1|TRBJ2-5
CATADRGETQYF
>TRBV29-1|.|TRBJ2-3
CSVETSPSTDTQYF
>TRBV6-5|.|TRBJ2-5
CASSYSLARETQYF
>TRBV5-1|.|TRBJ2-3
CASSLYGRIEGVDTQYF
>TRBV10-2|.|TRBJ1-2
CASSDVDSSYGYTF
>TRBV5-1|.|TRBJ2-3
CASSLGRMGATDTQYF
>TRBV6-5|.|TRBJ2-3
CASSYSAADTQYF
>TRBV6-5|TRBD1|TRBJ2-2
CASQGGTGTLFF
>TRBV5-1|TRBD1|TRBJ1-1
CASSPRDSGTTEAFF
>TRBV20-1|.|TRBJ1-2
CSASPRVDGYTF
>TRBV20-1|.|TRBJ1-2
CSASQGDHGYTF
>TRBV4-2|.|TRBJ2-7
CASSQKAGQQLYF
>TRBV15|.|TRBJ2-1
CATSRAGEGYNEQFF
>TRBV4-1|.|TRBJ1-5
CASSLRLSNQPQHF
>TRBV7-9|.|TRBJ2-5
CASSQGGSRETQYF
>TRBV5-1|.|TRBJ2-1
CASSPGTPNNEQFF
>TRBV11-2|TRBD2|TRBJ2-7
CASNFGGSGSSYEQYF
>TRBV12-3/TRBV12-4|.|TRBJ2-1
CASRSGLGGHFQFF
>TRBV29-1|.|TRBJ2-1
CSVEGMYPYNEQFF
>TRBV18|TRBD2|TRBJ2-7
CASSPAASGTYEQYF
>TRBV5-6|TRBD2|TRBJ2-1
CVSSGGTASSYNEQFF
>TRBV6-2/TRBV6-3|TRBD2|TRBJ2-1
CASSNYLAGGEQFF
>TRBV7-9|.|TRBJ2-3
CASNPSNTGTDTQYF
>TRBV27|TRBD1|TRBJ1-2
CASSLHNPGQGYESTF
>TRBV20-1|TRBD2|.
CSARELAGLHYEQYF
>TRBV5-1|.|TRBJ2-1
CASSLVSVGYNEQFF
>TRBV12-3/TRBV12-4|.|TRBJ2-1
CASRRTSRGYNEQFF
>TRBV20-1|.|TRBJ2-4
CSAKITGKEQYF
>TRBV12-3/TRBV12-4|.|TRBJ2-6
CASSWGPSGANVLTF
>TRBV18|.|TRBJ2-1
CASSPPLKLYNEQFF
>TRBV7-3|.|TRBJ2-1
CASSLTRDPRQFF
>TRBV15|TRBD1|TRBJ2-7
CATGPGGLWYEQYF
>TRBV10-3|.|TRBJ2-2
CAITGKAGELFF
>TRBV6-5|TRBD1|TRBJ2-3
CASSTVDRPSTDTQYF
>TRBV12-3/TRBV12-4|.|TRBJ2-7
CASSPRAHEQYF
>TRBV20-1|.|TRBJ1-4
CSARDPVMATNEKLFF
>TRBV20-1|TRBD1|TRBJ1-4
CSARDGTAADEKLFF
>TRBV29-1|TRBD1|TRBJ2-5
CSAGTAQETQYF
>TRBV28|TRBD1|TRBJ2-7
CASSLPRGRYEQYF
>TRBV5-1|.|TRBJ2-2
CASSVDGGSEAGELFF
>TRBV6-1|.|TRBJ1-2
CASSEAIENLRKGYTF
>TRBV12-5|.|TRBJ1-1
CASGITNRVSNTEAFF
>TRBV15|.|.
CATSRDFGYEQYF
>TRBV20-1|TRBD2|TRBJ2-2
CSASSGRLTGELFF
>TRBV11-2|.|TRBJ2-7
CASSLVLAVNNEQYF
>TRBV29-1|.|.
CSVVSTGGSYEQYF
>TRBV9|.|TRBJ2-6
CASSVARTNSGANVLTF